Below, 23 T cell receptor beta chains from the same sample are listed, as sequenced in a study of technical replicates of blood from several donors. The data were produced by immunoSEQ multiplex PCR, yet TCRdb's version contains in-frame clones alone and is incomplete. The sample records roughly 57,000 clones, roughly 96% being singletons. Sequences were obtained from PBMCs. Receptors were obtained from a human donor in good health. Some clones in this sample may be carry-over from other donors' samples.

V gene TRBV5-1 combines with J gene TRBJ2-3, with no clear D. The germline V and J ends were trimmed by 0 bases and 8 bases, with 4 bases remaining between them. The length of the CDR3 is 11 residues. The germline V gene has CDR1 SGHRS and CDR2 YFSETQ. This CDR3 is CASSLDSTQYF. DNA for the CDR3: TGCGCCAGCAGCTTGGATAGTACGCAGTATTTT.

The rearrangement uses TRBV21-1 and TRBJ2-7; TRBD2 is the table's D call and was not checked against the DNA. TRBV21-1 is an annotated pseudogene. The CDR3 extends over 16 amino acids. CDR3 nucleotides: TGTGCCAGCAGCAAATCTCAGCCAGCGGAGCGCTACGAGCAGTACTTC. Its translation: CASSKSQPAERYEQYF.

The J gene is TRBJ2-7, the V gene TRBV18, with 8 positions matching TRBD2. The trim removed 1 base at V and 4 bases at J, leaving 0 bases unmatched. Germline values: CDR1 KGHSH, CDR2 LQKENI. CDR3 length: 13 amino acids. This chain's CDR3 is CASSPLAGYEQYF. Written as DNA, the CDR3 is TGTGCCAGCTCACCACTAGCGGGATACGAGCAGTACTTC.

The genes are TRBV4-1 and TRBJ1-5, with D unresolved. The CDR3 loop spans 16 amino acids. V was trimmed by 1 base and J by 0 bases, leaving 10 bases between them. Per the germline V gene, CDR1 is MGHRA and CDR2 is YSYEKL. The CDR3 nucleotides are TGCGCCAGCAGCCAAGCCCCCCCCTATAGCAATCAGCCCCAGCATTTT. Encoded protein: CASSQAPPYSNQPQHF.

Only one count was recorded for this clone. CDR3 in DNA: TGTGCCAGCAGCCAAGAGGAACCGTTTTCTAGAGTAGCCAAAAACATTCAGTACTTC. This translates into CASSQEEPFSRVAKNIQYF. V usage is TRBV14 and J usage is TRBJ2-4, with no clear D. This CDR3 region has 19 residues. Germline-derived CDR1 and CDR2 are SGHDN and FVKESK. The V end was cut by 0 bases, the J end by 0 bases, with 18 bases between.

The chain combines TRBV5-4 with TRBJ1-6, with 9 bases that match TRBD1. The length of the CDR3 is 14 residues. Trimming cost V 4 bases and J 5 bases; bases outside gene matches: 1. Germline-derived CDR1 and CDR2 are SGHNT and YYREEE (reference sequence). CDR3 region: CASSRQGDNSPLHF. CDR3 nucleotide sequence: TGTGCCAGCAGCCGACAGGGGGATAATTCACCCCTCCACTTT.

The DNA of the CDR3 is TGCGCCAGCAGTGAGTCGCCGGACAGGAGGAATACTGAAGCTTTCTTT. Translation: CASSESPDRRNTEAFF. The rearrangement links TRBV10-1 to TRBJ1-1; 7 nucleotides agree with TRBD1. The CDR3 is made up of 16 amino acids. Germline V gene lookup returns CDR1 WNHNN and CDR2 SYGVQD (reference sequence). V lost 0 bases and J lost 5; bases outside the gene matches: 9.

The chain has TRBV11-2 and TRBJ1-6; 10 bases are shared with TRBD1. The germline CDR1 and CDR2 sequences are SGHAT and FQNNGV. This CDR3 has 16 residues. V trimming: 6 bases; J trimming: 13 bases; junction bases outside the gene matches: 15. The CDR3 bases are TGTGCCAGCAGGCACTGGGGACAGGGGCCTCAAGGCCCCCTCCACTTT. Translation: CASRHWGQGPQGPLHF. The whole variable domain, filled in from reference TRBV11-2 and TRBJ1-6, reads EAGVAQSPRYKIIEKRQSVAFWCNPISGHATLYWYQQILGQGPKLLIQFQNNGVVDDSQLPKDRFSAERLKGVDSTLKIQPAKLEDSAVYLCASRHWGQGPQGPLHFGNGTRLTVT.

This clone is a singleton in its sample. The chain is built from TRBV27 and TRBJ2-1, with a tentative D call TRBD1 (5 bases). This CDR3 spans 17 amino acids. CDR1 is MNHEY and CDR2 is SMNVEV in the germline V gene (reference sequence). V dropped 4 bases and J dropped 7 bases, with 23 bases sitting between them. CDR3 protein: CASSYRQNYLIPNEQFF. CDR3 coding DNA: TGTGCCAGCAGTTACCGACAGAATTACCTGATACCGAATGAGCAGTTCTTC.

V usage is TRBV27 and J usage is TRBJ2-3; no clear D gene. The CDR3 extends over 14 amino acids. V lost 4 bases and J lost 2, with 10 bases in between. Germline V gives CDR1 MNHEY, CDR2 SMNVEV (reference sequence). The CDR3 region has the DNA TGTGCCAGCAGTTCGGTTGCGAACACAGATACGCAGTATTTT. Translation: CASSSVANTDTQYF.

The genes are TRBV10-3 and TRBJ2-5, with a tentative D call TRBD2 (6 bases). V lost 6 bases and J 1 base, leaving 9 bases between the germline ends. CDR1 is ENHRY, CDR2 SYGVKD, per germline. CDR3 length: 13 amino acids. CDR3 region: CAISPGVQETQYF. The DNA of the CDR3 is TGTGCCATCAGCCCGGGAGTCCAAGAGACCCAGTACTTC.

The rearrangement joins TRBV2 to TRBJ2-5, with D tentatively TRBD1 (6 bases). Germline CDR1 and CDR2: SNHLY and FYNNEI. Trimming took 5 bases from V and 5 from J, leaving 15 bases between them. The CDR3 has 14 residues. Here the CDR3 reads CASSPTGTRETQYF. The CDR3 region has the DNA TGTGCCAGCAGTCCTACAGGGACACGGGAGACCCAGTACTTC.

The CDR3 protein is CATSGGLGYGYTF. CDR3 nucleotide sequence: TGTGCCACCAGCGGGGGACTAGGCTATGGCTACACCTTC. The V gene is TRBV15, the J gene TRBJ1-2; tentative D call: TRBD1 (5 bases). Germline assignment: CDR1 LNHNV and CDR2 YYDKDF (reference sequence). With 5 bases removed from V and 4 bases from J, the gap between germline ends came to 11 bases. The CDR3 consists of 13 residues.

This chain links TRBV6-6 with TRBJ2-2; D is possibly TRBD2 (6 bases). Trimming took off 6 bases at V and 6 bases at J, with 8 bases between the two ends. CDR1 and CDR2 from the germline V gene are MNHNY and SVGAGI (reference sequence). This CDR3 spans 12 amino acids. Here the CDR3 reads CASRTGAGELFF. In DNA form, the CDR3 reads TGTGCCAGCAGAACGGGAGCCGGGGAGCTGTTTTTT.

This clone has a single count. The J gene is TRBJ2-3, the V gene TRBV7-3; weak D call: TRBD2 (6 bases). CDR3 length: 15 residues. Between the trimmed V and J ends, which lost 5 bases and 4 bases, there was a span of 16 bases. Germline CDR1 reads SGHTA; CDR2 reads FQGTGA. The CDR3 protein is CASSPGTGEADTQYF. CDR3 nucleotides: TGTGCCAGCAGCCCCGGGACGGGGGAAGCAGATACGCAGTATTTT.

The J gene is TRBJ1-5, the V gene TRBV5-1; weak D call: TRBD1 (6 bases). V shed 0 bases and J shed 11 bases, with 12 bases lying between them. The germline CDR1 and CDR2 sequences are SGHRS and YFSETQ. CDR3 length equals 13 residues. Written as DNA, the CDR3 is TGCGCCAGCAGCTTGGAGGTGGGGGCGGCCCAGCATTTT. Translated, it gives CASSLEVGAAQHF.

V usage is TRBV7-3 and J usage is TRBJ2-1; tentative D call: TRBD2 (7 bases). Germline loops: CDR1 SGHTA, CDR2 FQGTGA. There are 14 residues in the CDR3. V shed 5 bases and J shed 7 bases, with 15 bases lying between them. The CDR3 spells CASSQGGGQNEQFF. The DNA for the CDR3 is TGTGCCAGCAGCCAAGGGGGGGGGCAAAATGAGCAGTTCTTC.

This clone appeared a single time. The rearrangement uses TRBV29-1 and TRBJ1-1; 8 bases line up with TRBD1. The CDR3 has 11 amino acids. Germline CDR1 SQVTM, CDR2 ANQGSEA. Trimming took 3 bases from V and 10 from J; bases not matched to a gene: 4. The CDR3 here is CSVEHGQGAFF. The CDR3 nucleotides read TGCAGCGTTGAGCATGGACAGGGAGCTTTCTTT.

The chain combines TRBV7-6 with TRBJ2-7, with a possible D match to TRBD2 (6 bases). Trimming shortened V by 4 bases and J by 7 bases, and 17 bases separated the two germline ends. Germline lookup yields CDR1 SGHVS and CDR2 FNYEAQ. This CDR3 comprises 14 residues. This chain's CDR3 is CASSSQVRGGEQYF. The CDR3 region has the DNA TGTGCCAGCAGCTCCCAGGTGAGGGGAGGTGAGCAGTACTTC. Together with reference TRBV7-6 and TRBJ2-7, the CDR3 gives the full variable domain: GAGVSQSPRYKVTKRGQDVALRCDPISGHVSLYWYRQALGQGPEFLTYFNYEAQQDKSGLPNDRFSAERPEGSISTLTIQRTEQRDSAMYRCASSSQVRGGEQYFGPGTRLTVT.

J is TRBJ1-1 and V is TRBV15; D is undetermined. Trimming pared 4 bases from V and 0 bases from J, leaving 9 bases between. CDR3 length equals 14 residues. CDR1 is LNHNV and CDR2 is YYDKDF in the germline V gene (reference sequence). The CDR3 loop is CATSKGVMNTEAFF. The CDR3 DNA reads TGTGCCACCAGCAAGGGAGTCATGAACACTGAAGCTTTCTTT.

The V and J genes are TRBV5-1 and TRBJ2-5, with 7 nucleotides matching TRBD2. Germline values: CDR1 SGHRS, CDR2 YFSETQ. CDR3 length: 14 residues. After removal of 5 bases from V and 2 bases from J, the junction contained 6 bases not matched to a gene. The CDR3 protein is CASRGLAAQETQYF. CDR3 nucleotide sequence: TGCGCCAGCAGAGGGCTAGCGGCTCAAGAGACCCAGTACTTC.

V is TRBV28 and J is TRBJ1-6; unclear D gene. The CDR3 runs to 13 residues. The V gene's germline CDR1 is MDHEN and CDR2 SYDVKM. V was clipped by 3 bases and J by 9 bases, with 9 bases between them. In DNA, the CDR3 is TGTGCCAGCAGTTTGAACGAGCCTTCACCCCTCCACTTT. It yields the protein CASSLNEPSPLHF. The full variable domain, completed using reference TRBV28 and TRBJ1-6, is DVKVTQSSRYLVKRTGEKVFLECVQDMDHENMFWYRQDPGLGLRLIYFSYDVKMKEKGDIPEGYSVSREKKERFSLILESASTNQTSMYLCASSLNEPSPLHFGNGTRLTVT.

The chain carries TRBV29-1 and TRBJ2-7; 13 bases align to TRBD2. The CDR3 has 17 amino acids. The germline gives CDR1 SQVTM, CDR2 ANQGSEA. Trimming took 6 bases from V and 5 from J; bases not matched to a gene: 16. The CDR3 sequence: CSVANGLAGDISNEQYF. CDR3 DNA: TGCAGCGTGGCCAACGGACTAGCGGGAGATATAAGCAACGAGCAGTACTTC.